These T cell receptor beta chains were read from a single sample in a study of identical twins. TCRdb re-called the 5' RACE reads through MiXCR, storing one row per CDR3 protein. Altogether around 680,000 distinct CDR3 sequences are present, 8.5% to 9.5% being singletons, with the ten largest covering approximately 0.94%. These data also featured in a second study, about yellow fever vaccine responses in identical twins.

Sequencing used PBMCs. These receptors were taken from a woman aged 18-30 years in good health. Both conserved end residues are part of each CDR3. D genes are given only for firm matches. Clone size is not always given. Where it is, it says once, few, many or a class for expanded clones.

abundance: .
j_gene: TRBJ2-3
d_gene: .
v_gene: TRBV18
CDR3aa: CASSPIPSTDTQYF
CDR3nt: TGTGCCAGCTCACCAATACCTAGCACAGATACGCAGTATTTT

abundance: .
j_gene: TRBJ2-2
d_gene: TRBD1
v_gene: TRBV12-3/TRBV12-4
CDR3aa: CASRATGGTGELFF
CDR3nt: TGTGCCAGCAGGGCGACAGGGGGCACCGGGGAGCTGTTTTTT

abundance: .
j_gene: TRBJ2-1
d_gene: .
v_gene: TRBV5-5
CDR3aa: CASSWPSHSSYNEQFF
CDR3nt: TGTGCCAGCAGCTGGCCTTCTCATAGCTCCTACAATGAGCAGTTCTTC

abundance: .
j_gene: TRBJ1-1
d_gene: .
v_gene: TRBV20-1
CDR3aa: CSAGGGALNTEAFF
CDR3nt: TGCAGTGCTGGGGGCGGAGCCCTGAACACTGAAGCTTTCTTT

abundance: .
j_gene: TRBJ2-1
d_gene: TRBD2
v_gene: TRBV12-3/TRBV12-4
CDR3aa: CASSLLTSGVLSYNEQFF
CDR3nt: TGTGCCAGCAGTTTATTAACTAGCGGGGTGCTCTCCTACAATGAGCAGTTCTTC

abundance: few
j_gene: TRBJ1-4
d_gene: TRBD1
v_gene: TRBV5-1
CDR3aa: CASSTGTAGGEKLFF
CDR3nt: TGCGCCAGCAGCACCGGGACAGCCGGGGGGGAAAAACTGTTTTTT

abundance: .
j_gene: TRBJ1-3
d_gene: .
v_gene: TRBV28
CDR3aa: CASSTRKGVGNTIYF
CDR3nt: TGTGCCAGCAGTACCCGCAAGGGTGTTGGAAACACCATATATTTT

abundance: .
j_gene: TRBJ2-5
d_gene: TRBD2
v_gene: TRBV4-2
CDR3aa: CASTPEGWTSGPKSQETQYF
CDR3nt: TGTGCCAGCACCCCAGAGGGGTGGACTAGCGGCCCAAAGTCCCAAGAGACCCAGTACTTC

abundance: .
j_gene: TRBJ2-1
d_gene: .
v_gene: TRBV24-1
CDR3aa: CATSDLPGRDNNEQFF
CDR3nt: TGTGCCACCAGTGATTTGCCAGGTCGGGATAACAATGAGCAGTTCTTC

abundance: many
j_gene: TRBJ1-5
d_gene: TRBD1
v_gene: TRBV12-3/TRBV12-4
CDR3aa: CASSKTGLNQPQHF
CDR3nt: TGTGCCAGCAGCAAGACAGGGCTCAATCAGCCCCAGCATTTT

abundance: .
j_gene: TRBJ2-7
d_gene: .
v_gene: TRBV20-1
CDR3aa: CSARDRGTGRSYEQYF
CDR3nt: TGCAGTGCTAGAGATCGGGGGACCGGTCGTTCCTACGAGCAGTACTTC

abundance: few
j_gene: TRBJ2-5
d_gene: .
v_gene: TRBV12-3/TRBV12-4
CDR3aa: CASSGTRDETQYF
CDR3nt: TGTGCCAGCAGTGGGACACGAGACGAGACCCAGTACTTC

abundance: few
j_gene: TRBJ2-7
d_gene: .
v_gene: TRBV28
CDR3aa: CASSFRQRYEQYF
CDR3nt: TGTGCCAGCAGTTTCCGGCAGCGCTACGAGCAGTACTTC

abundance: few
j_gene: TRBJ2-4
d_gene: .
v_gene: TRBV24-1
CDR3aa: CATLKTSGHDKNIQYF
CDR3nt: TGTGCCACCCTCAAAACTTCGGGCCATGACAAAAACATTCAGTACTTC

abundance: .
j_gene: TRBJ2-4
d_gene: TRBD1
v_gene: TRBV28
CDR3aa: CASLGDRGAKNIQYF
CDR3nt: TGTGCCAGCTTGGGGGACAGGGGAGCCAAAAACATTCAGTACTTC

abundance: few
j_gene: TRBJ2-7
d_gene: .
v_gene: TRBV27
CDR3aa: CASSSSGALEQYF
CDR3nt: TGTGCCAGCAGTTCCTCGGGGGCCCTCGAGCAGTACTTC

abundance: .
j_gene: TRBJ2-1
d_gene: .
v_gene: TRBV7-9
CDR3aa: CASSTRLENEQFF
CDR3nt: TGTGCCAGCAGCACCCGACTGGAAAATGAGCAGTTCTTC

abundance: few
j_gene: TRBJ2-2
d_gene: .
v_gene: TRBV5-6
CDR3aa: CASSSLGVGELFF
CDR3nt: TGTGCCAGCAGCTCCTTGGGGGTCGGGGAGCTGTTTTTT

abundance: .
j_gene: TRBJ1-5
d_gene: .
v_gene: TRBV28
CDR3aa: CASSRPKNSNQPQHF
CDR3nt: TGTGCCAGCTCCAGACCGAAAAATAGCAATCAGCCCCAGCATTTT

abundance: few
j_gene: TRBJ1-5
d_gene: .
v_gene: TRBV27
CDR3aa: CASSGGYQPQHF
CDR3nt: TGTGCCAGTTCGGGGGGTTATCAGCCCCAGCATTTT

abundance: few
j_gene: TRBJ2-7
d_gene: .
v_gene: TRBV7-2
CDR3aa: CASSLVGFSYEQYF
CDR3nt: TGTGCCAGCAGCTTAGTCGGGTTTTCCTACGAGCAGTACTTC

abundance: many
j_gene: TRBJ2-4
d_gene: .
v_gene: TRBV12-3/TRBV12-4
CDR3aa: CASSSGPGRLNIQYF
CDR3nt: TGTGCCAGCAGTTCTGGGCCCGGGCGTTTAAACATTCAGTACTTC

abundance: many
j_gene: TRBJ1-5
d_gene: .
v_gene: TRBV20-1
CDR3aa: CSARRPSNQPQHF
CDR3nt: TGCAGTGCCAGAAGGCCTAGCAATCAGCCCCAGCATTTT

abundance: .
j_gene: TRBJ2-2
d_gene: TRBD2
v_gene: TRBV5-1
CDR3aa: CASSLASGSAGELFF
CDR3nt: TGCGCCAGCAGCTTAGCTAGCGGGAGCGCCGGGGAGCTGTTTTTT

abundance: .
j_gene: TRBJ2-6
d_gene: .
v_gene: TRBV11-2
CDR3aa: CASSYTGIGANVLTF
CDR3nt: TGTGCCAGCAGCTACACAGGGATTGGGGCCAACGTCCTGACTTTC

abundance: few
j_gene: TRBJ2-7
d_gene: .
v_gene: TRBV6-1
CDR3aa: CASTDYEQYF
CDR3nt: TGTGCCAGCACAGACTACGAGCAGTACTTC

abundance: .
j_gene: TRBJ1-5
d_gene: .
v_gene: TRBV15
CDR3aa: CATSRVGQGPGQPQHF
CDR3nt: TGTGCCACCAGCAGAGTGGGGCAGGGACCTGGTCAGCCCCAGCATTTT

abundance: many
j_gene: TRBJ2-3
d_gene: .
v_gene: TRBV4-1
CDR3aa: CASSQEGLSDTQYF
CDR3nt: TGCGCCAGCAGCCAAGAGGGCCTCTCAGATACGCAGTATTTT

abundance: .
j_gene: TRBJ1-4
d_gene: TRBD1
v_gene: TRBV7-2
CDR3aa: CASSGSLQGAKEKLFF
CDR3nt: TGTGCCAGCAGCGGATCGTTACAGGGGGCAAAAGAAAAACTGTTTTTT

abundance: .
j_gene: TRBJ2-7
d_gene: .
v_gene: TRBV3-1
CDR3aa: CASSQVESTVQYF
CDR3nt: TGTGCCAGCAGCCAAGTAGAGTCGACAGTGCAGTACTTC

abundance: few
j_gene: TRBJ2-1
d_gene: TRBD2
v_gene: TRBV12-3/TRBV12-4
CDR3aa: CASSPSPRTSWGEQFF
CDR3nt: TGTGCCAGCAGCCCTTCCCCCAGGACTAGCTGGGGTGAGCAGTTCTTC

abundance: many
j_gene: TRBJ2-3
d_gene: TRBD1
v_gene: TRBV6-4
CDR3aa: CASSAGTEGDTQYF
CDR3nt: TGTGCCAGCAGTGCCGGGACAGAAGGAGATACGCAGTATTTT

abundance: .
j_gene: TRBJ2-5
d_gene: .
v_gene: TRBV20-1
CDR3aa: CSAFVGKQETQYF
CDR3nt: TGCAGTGCCTTTGTTGGGAAGCAAGAGACCCAGTACTTC

abundance: .
j_gene: TRBJ2-1
d_gene: .
v_gene: TRBV5-1
CDR3aa: CASSFNGISYNEQFF
CDR3nt: TGCGCCAGCAGCTTCAACGGGATCTCCTACAATGAGCAGTTCTTC

abundance: .
j_gene: TRBJ2-7
d_gene: TRBD2
v_gene: TRBV10-3
CDR3aa: CAISPGGGYEQYF
CDR3nt: TGTGCCATCTCCCCGGGAGGCGGTTACGAGCAGTACTTC

abundance: .
j_gene: TRBJ2-1
d_gene: TRBD2
v_gene: TRBV27
CDR3aa: CASRQFAGLAGEQFF
CDR3nt: TGTGCCAGCAGACAATTCGCGGGACTAGCGGGTGAGCAGTTCTTC

abundance: .
j_gene: TRBJ1-2
d_gene: .
v_gene: TRBV7-8
CDR3aa: CASSLWAGEGYTF
CDR3nt: TGTGCCAGCAGCTTATGGGCAGGGGAAGGCTACACCTTC

abundance: .
j_gene: TRBJ2-5
d_gene: .
v_gene: TRBV9
CDR3aa: CASSPWGDREETQYF
CDR3nt: TGTGCCAGCAGCCCCTGGGGGGACCGAGAAGAGACCCAGTACTTC

abundance: few
j_gene: TRBJ1-5
d_gene: .
v_gene: TRBV4-1
CDR3aa: CASSQDTGTPNQPQHF
CDR3nt: TGCGCCAGCAGCCAAGATACCGGGACACCAAATCAGCCCCAGCATTTT

abundance: many
j_gene: TRBJ2-3
d_gene: TRBD2
v_gene: TRBV7-2
CDR3aa: CASSPRTSRGVADTQYF
CDR3nt: TGTGCCAGCAGCCCCCGGACTTCGCGGGGGGTGGCAGATACGCAGTATTTT

abundance: few
j_gene: TRBJ2-7
d_gene: TRBD1
v_gene: TRBV14
CDR3aa: CASSRTRQGGDEQYF
CDR3nt: TGTGCCAGCAGCCGAACCAGACAGGGTGGGGACGAGCAGTACTTC

abundance: .
j_gene: TRBJ2-7
d_gene: TRBD1
v_gene: TRBV10-3
CDR3aa: CAISESWTGDEQYF
CDR3nt: TGTGCCATCAGTGAGTCGTGGACAGGGGACGAGCAGTACTTC

abundance: many
j_gene: TRBJ2-2
d_gene: .
v_gene: TRBV4-1
CDR3aa: CASGRQGGTGELFF
CDR3nt: TGCGCCAGCGGACGACAGGGAGGTACCGGGGAGCTGTTTTTT

abundance: few
j_gene: TRBJ2-1
d_gene: .
v_gene: TRBV6-6
CDR3aa: CASTRDIEQFF
CDR3nt: TGTGCCAGCACCCGGGACATTGAGCAGTTCTTC

abundance: many
j_gene: TRBJ2-1
d_gene: .
v_gene: TRBV29-1
CDR3aa: CSVVGTVTYNEQFF
CDR3nt: TGCAGCGTTGTGGGTACGGTAACCTACAATGAGCAGTTCTTC

abundance: few
j_gene: TRBJ2-7
d_gene: TRBD2
v_gene: TRBV4-2
CDR3aa: CASSAWEGSYEQYF
CDR3nt: TGTGCCAGCAGCGCCTGGGAGGGCTCCTACGAGCAGTACTTC

abundance: .
j_gene: TRBJ2-7
d_gene: TRBD1
v_gene: TRBV24-1
CDR3aa: CATSGGGVEQYF
CDR3nt: TGTGCCACCAGTGGAGGGGGCGTCGAGCAGTACTTC